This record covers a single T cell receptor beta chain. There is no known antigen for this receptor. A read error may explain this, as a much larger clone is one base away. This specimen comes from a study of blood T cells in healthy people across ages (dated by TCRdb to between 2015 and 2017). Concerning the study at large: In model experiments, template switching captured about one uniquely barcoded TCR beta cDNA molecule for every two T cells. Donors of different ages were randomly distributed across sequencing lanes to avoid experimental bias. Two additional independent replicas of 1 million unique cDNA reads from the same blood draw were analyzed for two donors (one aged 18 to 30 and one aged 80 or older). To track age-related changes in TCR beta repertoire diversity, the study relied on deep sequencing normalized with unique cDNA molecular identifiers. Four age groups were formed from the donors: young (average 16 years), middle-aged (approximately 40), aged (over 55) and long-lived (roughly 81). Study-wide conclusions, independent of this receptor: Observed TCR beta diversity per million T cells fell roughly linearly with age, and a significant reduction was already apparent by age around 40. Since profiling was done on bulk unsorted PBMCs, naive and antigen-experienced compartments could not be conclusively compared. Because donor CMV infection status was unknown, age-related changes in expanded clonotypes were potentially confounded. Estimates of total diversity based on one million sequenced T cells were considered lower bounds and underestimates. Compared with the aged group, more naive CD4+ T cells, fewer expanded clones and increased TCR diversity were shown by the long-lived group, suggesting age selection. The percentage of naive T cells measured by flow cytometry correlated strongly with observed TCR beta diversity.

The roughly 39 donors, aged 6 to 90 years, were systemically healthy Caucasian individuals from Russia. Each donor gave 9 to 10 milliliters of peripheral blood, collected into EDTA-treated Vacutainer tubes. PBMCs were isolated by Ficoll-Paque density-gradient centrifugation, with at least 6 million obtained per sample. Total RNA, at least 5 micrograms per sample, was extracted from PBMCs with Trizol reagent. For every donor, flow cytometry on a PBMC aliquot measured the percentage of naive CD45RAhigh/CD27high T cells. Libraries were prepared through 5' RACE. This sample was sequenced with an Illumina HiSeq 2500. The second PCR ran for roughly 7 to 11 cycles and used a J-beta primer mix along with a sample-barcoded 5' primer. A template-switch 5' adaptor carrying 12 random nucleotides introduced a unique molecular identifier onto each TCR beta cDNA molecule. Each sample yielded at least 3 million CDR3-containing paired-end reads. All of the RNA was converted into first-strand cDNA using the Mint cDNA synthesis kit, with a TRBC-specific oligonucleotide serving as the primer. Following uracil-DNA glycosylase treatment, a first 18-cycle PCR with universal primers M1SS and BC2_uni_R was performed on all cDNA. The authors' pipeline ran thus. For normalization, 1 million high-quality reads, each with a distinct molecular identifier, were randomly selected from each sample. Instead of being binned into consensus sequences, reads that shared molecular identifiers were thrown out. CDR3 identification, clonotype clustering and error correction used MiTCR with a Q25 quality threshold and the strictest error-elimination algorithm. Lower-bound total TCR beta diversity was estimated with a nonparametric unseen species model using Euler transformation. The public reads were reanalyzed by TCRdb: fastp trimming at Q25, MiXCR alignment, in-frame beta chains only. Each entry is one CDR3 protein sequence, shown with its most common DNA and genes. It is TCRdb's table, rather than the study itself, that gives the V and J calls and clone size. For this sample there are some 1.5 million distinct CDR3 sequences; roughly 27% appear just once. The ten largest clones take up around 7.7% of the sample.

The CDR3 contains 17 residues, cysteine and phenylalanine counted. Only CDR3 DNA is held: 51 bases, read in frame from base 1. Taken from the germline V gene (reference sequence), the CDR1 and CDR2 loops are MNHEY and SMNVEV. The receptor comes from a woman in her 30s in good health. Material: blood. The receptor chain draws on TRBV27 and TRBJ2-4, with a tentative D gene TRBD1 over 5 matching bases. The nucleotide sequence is TGTGCCAGCAGACCGACAGTTGAGCAAGCAGCCAAAAACATTCTGTACTTC. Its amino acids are CASRPTVEQAAKNILYF.